Sequencing of this T cell receptor (beta chain) was carried out in a study of T cell changes during pregnancy in multiple sclerosis. Germline CDR1 SGHNT, CDR2 YYREEE (reference sequence). The CDR3 runs to 16 residues. The trim removed 0 bases at V and 1 base at J, leaving 4 bases unmatched. Libraries were prepared by immunoSEQ multiplex PCR; TCRdb keeps only in-frame clonotypes and omits some of them. The repertoire includes around 75,000 clones, roughly 90% of them detected once, and almost 0.3% sits in the top ten. The V call is TRBV5-4, the J call TRBJ2-5; TRBD1 matches at 9 bases. The sequenced sample was CD4+ T cells from peripheral blood mononuclear cells, obtained in the third trimester of pregnancy. The receptor's source is a female donor in good health, enrolled as a control in a pregnancy study. As DNA, the CDR3 is TGTGCCAGCAGCTTGGGGCGGGACAGGGTCCAAGAGACCCAGTACTTC. Its protein is CASSLGRDRVQETQYF.